The following is a TCR beta chain sequence with its context. As yet, its antigen is unknown. A read error may produce the germline difference seen at one junction end. This record comes from a study of cytomegalovirus exposure and HLA in healthy donors. Whole-study findings and limits: A later examination showed that TCR association rates differed by HLA locus, with DRB1 most and HLA-C fewest. As was reported, the classifier diagnosed cytomegalovirus status with high specificity and sensitivity. At a 0.05 false discovery rate, a later analysis found over 15,000 TCR beta sequences to be associated with HLA alleles. Earlier analysis yielded a pattern in which most TCR beta V segments were productive about 87% or about 30% of the time.

The PCR contained 60 Vbeta and 13 Jbeta primers. The method was immunoSEQ multiplex PCR; TCRdb's version includes in-frame clones alone and lacks a portion of them. Found here are more than 85,000 clones, under 85% of them singletons; the top ten hold under 10%. CDR3 length equals 15 residues. The V gene's germline CDR1 is SGHTS and CDR2 YDEGEE. This chain connects TRBV5-8 to TRBJ2-3; the match to TRBD1 covers 7 bases. Sequenced input: PBMCs. This TCR was recovered from a man in his forties in good health and CMV-seronegative. CDR3 sequence reads: CASSLGQTSTDTQYF. CDR3 DNA: TGTGCCAGCAGTTTGGGACAGACGTCCACAGATACGCAGTATTTT.